The clone carrying this T cell receptor beta chain occurred a few times. Its antigen is currently unknown. This sample is drawn from a study of post-analysis software for immune sequencing data. Study-wide context: Progressive-relapsing, secondary progressive and relapsing-remitting multiple sclerosis were among the disease courses included. Study-wide points: Higher frequency in patients than in controls was seen for roughly five TRBV segments, with TRBV5-6, TRBV5-1 and TRBV20-1 among them. By F measure, samples from a shared preparation batch strongly co-clustered. When compared against controls, multiple sclerosis patients showed significantly lower normalized Chao1 diversity.

Researchers reported that TCR beta cDNA libraries carried unique molecular identifiers. The authors obtained 500,000 or so cDNA molecules from roughly 1 to 10 million T cells. TCRdb fed the PCR reads into MiXCR, producing one record per CDR3 protein. Among some 800,000 distinct CDR3 sequences listed, about 45% were seen once. Germline lookup yields CDR1 SGHVS and CDR2 FQNEAQ. CDR3 length: 13 amino acids. Trimming left V 5 bases short and J 3 bases short, with 11 bases between. Sequencing was carried out using blood. This clonotype originated in a girl under 18 with multiple sclerosis. This chain connects TRBV7-8 to TRBJ2-7, with D possibly matching TRBD2 (5 bases). Written as DNA, the CDR3 is TGTGCCAGCAGCCCCTTCCGGGGCTACGAGCAGTACTTC. Translating it yields CASSPFRGYEQYF. The complete variable domain, with remaining parts taken from reference TRBV7-8 and TRBJ2-7, reads GAGVSQSPRYKVAKRGQDVALRCDPISGHVSLFWYQQALGQGPEFLTYFQNEAQLDKSGLPSDRFFAERPEGSVSTLKIQRTQQEDSAVYLCASSPFRGYEQYFGPGTRLTVT.